The next 9 T cell receptor beta chains were all read from a single sample in a study of low-dose radiotherapy and immunotherapy resistance in tumors. Time point denoted: before trial treatment. Both TCRalpha and TCRbeta chains were reverse transcribed with V-gene-specific primers. Amplification of TCRs used a constant-region primer and V-primer adapter for about 19 PCR cycles. Using its own MiXCR run on the reads, TCRdb lists one record per CDR3 protein. The sample holds about 82,000 distinct CDR3 sequences, around 18% seen once. The source material was PBMCs, sampled before treatment. The origin of the receptors is a male donor with prostate cancer.

The J gene is TRBJ2-3, the V gene TRBV6-8; 12 nucleotides agree with TRBD2. The CDR3 sequence is 19 residues long. CDR1 and CDR2 from the germline V gene are MNHGY and SAAAGT. V lost 0 bases to trimming and J lost 1 base; unmatched junction nucleotides: 8. The chain's CDR3 is CASSYSASGRARRTDTQYF. The CDR3 DNA reads TGTGCCAGCAGTTACTCAGCTAGCGGGAGGGCCAGGCGCACAGATACGCAGTATTTT.

This clonotype was recorded at least ten times. The CDR3 loop reads CASSITRDSNNQPQHF. The DNA for the CDR3 is TGTGCCAGTAGTATAACCCGGGACTCGAACAATCAGCCCCAGCATTTT. The chain has TRBV19 and TRBJ1-5, with D tentatively TRBD1 (5 bases). Germline loops: CDR1 LNHDA, CDR2 SQIVND (reference sequence). The CDR3 covers 16 residues. V was pared by 2 bases and J by 3 bases, with 14 bases between.

This clonotype was observed many times. The chain joins TRBV28 to TRBJ1-2; TRBD1 is a possible D gene (6 bases). V was pared by 5 bases and J by 11 bases, with 15 bases between. The CDR3 covers 12 residues. In germline, CDR1 is MDHEN, CDR2 SYDVKM. Here the CDR3 DNA reads TGTGCCAGCAGTGTACGAACAGGGTTATACACCTTC. As protein: CASSVRTGLYTF.

This clonotype occurred many times. This CDR3 is CASSQDSGGSDTQYF. The CDR3 DNA sequence: TGCGCCAGCAGCCAAGATTCCGGGGGCTCGGATACGCAGTATTTT. The chain carries TRBV4-1 and TRBJ2-3, with D possibly being TRBD1 or TRBD2 (6 bases each). Deletions cut 0 bases from V and 6 bases from J, with 13 bases between. CDR1 and CDR2 (germline): MGHRA, YSYEKL. CDR3 length: 15 residues.

The chain couples TRBV4-2 to TRBJ2-3, with D possibly being TRBD2 (6 bases). The CDR3 sequence is 15 residues long. Germline V gives CDR1 LGHNA, CDR2 YNFKEQ. V shed 3 bases and J shed 1 base, with 11 bases lying between them. The CDR3 coding sequence is TGTGCCAGCAGCCAGGAGGGTAGCGGCACAGATACGCAGTATTTT. Its protein product is CASSQEGSGTDTQYF.

This clonotype was counted ten times or more. The CDR3 DNA is TGTGCCATCAGTGAGCCACCCCCCCAGCGGGAGGGCCTAAGAACCTACGAGCAGTACTTC. Translating gives CAISEPPPQREGLRTYEQYF. The chain carries TRBV10-3 and TRBJ2-7, with TRBD2 matching over 10 bases. The CDR3 runs to 20 residues. Germline values: CDR1 ENHRY, CDR2 SYGVKD. V trimming: 2 bases; J trimming: 2 bases; junction bases outside the gene matches: 18.

This clonotype was counted at least ten times. V and J are TRBV5-4 and TRBJ2-5, with 10 bases identical to TRBD1. The germline gives CDR1 SGHNT, CDR2 YYREEE (reference sequence). CDR3 size: 15 residues. Trimming cost V 2 bases and J 4 bases; bases outside gene matches: 5. This CDR3 reads CASSLTGQGPETQYF. The DNA for the CDR3 is TGTGCCAGCAGCTTAACGGGACAGGGGCCAGAGACCCAGTACTTC.

Worth noting for this clonotype: This may come from a read error, since a much larger clone is one base off. V is TRBV7-9 and J is TRBJ2-3; D gene ambiguous. The CDR3 loop spans 15 amino acids. The germline CDR1 and CDR2 sequences are SEHNR and FQNEAQ (reference sequence). V was clipped by 1 base and J by 3 bases, with 11 bases between them. Here the CDR3 reads CASSLGGVQTDTQYF. CDR3 sequence (DNA): TGTGCCAGCAGCTTAGGTGGGGTTCAGACAGATACGCAGTATTTT. The full variable domain, completed using reference TRBV7-9 and TRBJ2-3, is DTGVSQNPRHKITKRGQNVTFRCDPISEHNRLYWYRQTLGQGPEFLTYFQNEAQLEKSRLLSDRFSAERPKGSFSTLEIQRTEQGDSAMYLCASSLGGVQTDTQYFGPGTRLTVL.

This clonotype was detected ten times or more. Germline is not matched at one junction end, which may reflect a read error. The CDR3 sequence is CASSVAYGQPPLHF. The CDR3 bases are TGTGCCAGCAGCGTAGCCTATGGACAGCCCCCCCTCCACTTT. The chain joins TRBV7-9 to TRBJ1-6, with D perhaps matching TRBD1 (6 bases). Germline assignment: CDR1 SEHNR and CDR2 FQNEAQ (reference sequence). CDR3 length equals 14 residues.